The sample holds many counts of the clone carrying this T cell receptor beta chain. The antigen remains undetermined. TCRdb reprocessed the 5' RACE reads with MiXCR, giving one entry per CDR3 protein. The profile covers 350,000 or so distinct CDR3 sequences, with around a tenth appearing a single time and around 8.4% taken by the ten largest. This entry is derived from a study of CD8 T cells in ankylosing spondylitis. Study-wide results and limits: Several of the motif variants were reported before in synovial fluid and blood from reactive arthritis.

Germline V lookup: CDR1 DFQATT, CDR2 SNEGSKA (reference sequence). The CDR3 has 14 residues. V gave up 0 bases and J gave up 4 bases, with 13 bases separating them. The receptor was derived from a female donor with ankylosing spondylitis or in good health (not recorded which). The specimen was blood, either unsorted or a sorted T cell fraction (not recorded which). The chain recombines TRBV20-1 with TRBJ2-7; no clear D. For the CDR3, the DNA is TGCAGTGCTAGAGATAGTCACTTAGGGTACGAGCAGTACTTC. Translated: CSARDSHLGYEQYF.